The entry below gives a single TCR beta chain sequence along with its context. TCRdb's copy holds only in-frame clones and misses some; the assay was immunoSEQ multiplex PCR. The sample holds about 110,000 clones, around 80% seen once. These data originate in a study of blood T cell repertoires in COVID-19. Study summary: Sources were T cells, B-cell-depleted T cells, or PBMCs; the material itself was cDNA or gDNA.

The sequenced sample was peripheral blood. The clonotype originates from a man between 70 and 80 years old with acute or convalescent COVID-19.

CDR3 bases: TGTGCCAGCAGTGAAGCTAGAGAACAGCCCCAGCATTTT. Translation gives CASSEAREQPQHF. The V call is TRBV2, the J call TRBJ1-5; D call uncertain. V gave up 0 bases and J gave up 7 bases, with 7 bases separating them. The germline gives CDR1 SNHLY, CDR2 FYNNEI. The CDR3 is 13 residues long.